Sequencing of this T cell receptor (beta chain) was carried out in a study of post-analysis software for immune sequencing data. TCR beta cDNA libraries had unique molecular identifiers. Roughly 510,000 cDNA molecules were recovered from an input of 1 to 10 million T cells. Each CDR3 protein gets one entry after TCRdb re-called the PCR reads with MiXCR. The sample contains 740,000 or so distinct CDR3 sequences, approximately 50% of which appear only once. This CDR3 is built from 14 residues. V lost 3 bases, J lost 7 bases, and 16 bases lay in between. Germline V gives CDR1 SGHRS, CDR2 YFSETQ. General study results and limits: Controls showed significantly higher normalized Chao1 diversity than did multiple sclerosis patients. Clustering by F measure revealed strong co-clustering among samples prepared together in one batch. When patients were compared with controls, 4 or 5 TRBV segments were more frequent, TRBV5-6, TRBV5-1 and TRBV20-1 among them.

Points on this clonotype: Antigen unknown.

The TCR comes from a girl aged 10 to 17 with multiple sclerosis. What was sequenced was blood. This chain connects TRBV5-1 to TRBJ1-1; D may be TRBD1 (5 bases). The CDR3 is CASSSPFNGGEAFF. In DNA form, the CDR3 reads TGCGCCAGCAGCTCTCCATTTAATGGGGGTGAAGCTTTCTTT.